Below, 27 T cell receptor beta chains from the same sample are listed, as sequenced in a study of cytomegalovirus exposure and HLA in healthy donors. The PCR contained 60 Vbeta and 13 Jbeta primers. Produced via immunoSEQ multiplex PCR; TCRdb's table is partial and in-frame only. The sample yields 65,000 to 90,000 clones, roughly three quarters seen once. Material: PBMCs. The source of these receptors is a man in his forties or fifties in good health and CMV-seronegative.

This rearrangement joins TRBV7-3 to TRBJ2-1; possibly TRBD2 for D (5 bases). The V gene's germline CDR1 is SGHTA and CDR2 FQGTGA. CDR3 length: 17 residues. The V gene lost 2 bases and the J gene lost 0 bases, with 14 bases spanning the gap. Here the CDR3 DNA reads TGTGCCAGCAGCTTATCGGGTGACGGGGTCTCCTACAATGAGCAGTTCTTC. Amino acid sequence: CASSLSGDGVSYNEQFF.

This sequence joins TRBV5-4 and TRBJ2-1; D is unresolved. Per germline, CDR1 SGHNT and CDR2 YYREEE (reference sequence). The CDR3 sequence is 14 residues long. Trimming removed 0 bases at V and 8 bases at J, with 12 bases between. The CDR3 loop is CASSLGGESDEQFF. As DNA, the CDR3 is TGTGCCAGCAGCTTGGGTGGAGAGTCGGATGAGCAGTTCTTC.

The chain employs TRBV10-3 and TRBJ1-1; 7 bases line up with TRBD1. Trimming took 10 bases from V and 5 from J; bases not matched to a gene: 22. Germline values: CDR1 ENHRY, CDR2 SYGVKD. The CDR3 is 17 residues long. The CDR3 sequence is CATRVLNRQGRLTEAFF. The CDR3 DNA follows: TGTGCCACCAGGGTTCTAAACCGACAGGGACGCTTGACTGAAGCTTTCTTT.

Details on this clone: One end of the junction is discordant with germline, which a read error may explain. This CDR3 is also generated by other DNA sequences in the sample. The chain combines TRBV28 with TRBJ1-2; weak D call: TRBD1 (6 bases). Germline-derived CDR1 and CDR2 are MDHEN and SYDVKM. The CDR3 covers 14 residues. The CDR3 DNA follows: TGTGCCAGCAGTCCCTGGACAGCAGGCTATGGATACACCTTC. This gives the protein CASSPWTAGYGYTF.

This clone was seen only once. The chain uses TRBV6-5 and TRBJ2-2; 9 bases fit TRBD2. This CDR3 has 14 amino acids. The germline V gene has CDR1 MNHEY and CDR2 SVGAGI. Germline trimming cut 7 bases from V and 7 bases from J; bases unmatched to any gene: 7. CDR3 amino acids: CASIERGAFGELFF. CDR3 nucleotides: TGTGCCAGCATCGAGCGGGGGGCTTTCGGGGAGCTGTTTTTT.

The chain employs TRBV9 and TRBJ1-6, with D possibly matching TRBD1 (5 bases). Deletions cut 0 bases from V and 7 bases from J, with 11 bases between. Per germline, CDR1 SGDLS and CDR2 YYNGEE. The CDR3 runs 15 residues. DNA of the CDR3: TGTGCCAGCAGCGTAGAACACAGGCCCAATTCACCCCTCCACTTT. Translating gives CASSVEHRPNSPLHF.

This clone came up a few times. CDR3 bases: TGTGCCAGTATCTCCATCGAAGGGACAGGGCAGCATGGCTACACCTTC. It yields the protein CASISIEGTGQHGYTF. V gene TRBV19 combines with J gene TRBJ1-2, with 9 bases aligning to TRBD1. V dropped 7 bases and J dropped 6; count of bases not matched to a gene: 15. The length of the CDR3 is 16 residues. Germline values: CDR1 LNHDA, CDR2 SQIVND (reference sequence).

The gene calls are TRBV27 and TRBJ2-1; D possibly corresponds to TRBD2 (5 bases). CDR3 length equals 17 residues. Germline V gives CDR1 MNHEY, CDR2 SMNVEV (reference sequence). The V end lost 1 base, the J end lost 1 base, and 14 bases lay between the germline ends. CDR3 coding DNA: TGTGCCAGCAGTTTATTTGTCCGGGGAAGGTCCTACAATGAGCAGTTCTTC. Encoded protein: CASSLFVRGRSYNEQFF.

The chain couples TRBV28 to TRBJ1-1; D unresolved. Germline lookup yields CDR1 MDHEN and CDR2 SYDVKM. Trimming took 8 bases from V and 2 from J, leaving 12 bases between them. The length of the CDR3 is 13 residues. CDR3 coding DNA: TGTGCCAGCCTTGCGGAGGTTAACACTGAAGCTTTCTTT. Its translation is CASLAEVNTEAFF.

This clone turned up a few times. The J gene is TRBJ1-6, the V gene TRBV27; 7 bases map to TRBD1. Germline V gives CDR1 MNHEY, CDR2 SMNVEV (reference sequence). V was clipped by 6 bases and J by 9 bases; unmatched bases: 5. The CDR3 extends over 13 amino acids. The CDR3 nucleotides are TGTGCCAGCAGGAGTCAGGGGGGTTCACCCCTCCACTTT. Residues: CASRSQGGSPLHF.

The chain carries TRBV28 and TRBJ1-5; D is ambiguous. Trimming stripped 6 bases from V and 11 bases from J, with 20 bases between. The CDR3 covers 14 residues. Germline lookup yields CDR1 MDHEN and CDR2 SYDVKM. DNA of the CDR3: TGTGCCAGCAGGTTTCCCCTCGAGACAAAGGCCCAGCATTTT. It specifies CASRFPLETKAQHF.

A single count supports this clone. This chain joins TRBV9 and TRBJ2-1; D not resolved. Germline V lookup: CDR1 SGDLS, CDR2 YYNGEE. This CDR3 region has 14 residues. Trimming took 3 bases from V and 9 from J, leaving 16 bases between them. The CDR3 bases are TGTGCCAGCAGCGCCGTTGACTTATTTAGTGAGCAGTTCTTC. Amino acids: CASSAVDLFSEQFF.

The V call is TRBV14, the J call TRBJ2-1; 10 bases agree with TRBD2. The germline V gene encodes CDR1 SGHDN and CDR2 FVKESK. The CDR3 contains 15 residues. J was trimmed by 6 bases and V by 1 base; bases with no gene match: 3. For the CDR3, the DNA is TGTGCCAGCAGCCAAGGTAGCGGGGGGCCCAATGAGCAGTTCTTC. Its translation: CASSQGSGGPNEQFF.

The chain is built from TRBV6-4 and TRBJ1-4; D uncertain. In germline, CDR1 is MRHNA, CDR2 SNTAGT. The CDR3 contains 14 residues. V gave up 2 bases and J gave up 6 bases, with 10 bases separating them. CDR3 in amino acids: CASSDDGVYEKLFF. The CDR3 coding sequence is TGTGCCAGCAGTGACGACGGGGTATATGAAAAACTGTTTTTT.

This sequence joins TRBV11-2 and TRBJ2-7; D gene uncertain. CDR3 size: 13 residues. V shed 7 bases and J shed 3 bases, with 13 bases lying between them. The germline CDR1 and CDR2 sequences are SGHAT and FQNNGV. CDR3 loop: CASTPMAGYEQYF. The CDR3 DNA reads as TGTGCCAGCACCCCGATGGCAGGCTACGAGCAGTACTTC.

The rearrangement links TRBV6-1 to TRBJ1-1, with 7 bases lining up with TRBD1. Per germline, CDR1 MNHNS and CDR2 SASEGT. Unmatched junction bases numbered 3, after V lost 6 bases and J lost 2 bases. CDR3 size: 13 residues. The DNA of the CDR3 is TGTGCCAGCAGGGACAGGCTCAACACTGAAGCTTTCTTT. Residues: CASRDRLNTEAFF.

The chain is built from TRBV2 and TRBJ1-6; 9 bases are a match to TRBD1. J gave up 8 bases and V 7 bases, and 6 bases lay outside the gene matches. CDR1 and CDR2 (germline): SNHLY, FYNNEI. There are 14 residues in the CDR3. Here the CDR3 reads CASMTGGRHSPLHF. The DNA for the CDR3 is TGTGCCAGCATGACAGGGGGTCGGCATTCACCCCTCCACTTT.

The V and J genes are TRBV12-5 and TRBJ2-7; the match to TRBD1 covers 8 bases. V lost 2 bases to trimming and J lost 4 bases; unmatched junction nucleotides: 4. There are 14 residues in the CDR3. CDR1 is LGHNT, CDR2 FRNRAP, per germline. CDR3 coding DNA: TGTGCTAGTGGTTTGATTGGACAGGGATACGAGCAGTACTTC. Translating it yields CASGLIGQGYEQYF.

This sequence joins TRBV10-1 and TRBJ1-6; 10 positions agree with TRBD1. The CDR3 totals 14 residues. The junction had 4 bases not matched to a gene; V was cut back by 7 bases and J by 7 bases. Germline CDR1 is WNHNN and CDR2 is SYGVQD (reference sequence). As DNA, the CDR3 is TGCGCCAGCACTGGGACAGGGGAGAATTCACCCCTCCACTTT. It codes for CASTGTGENSPLHF.

This clone has more than one count but fewer than ten. This chain uses TRBV14 with TRBJ1-4; D is uncertain. The germline CDR1 and CDR2 sequences are SGHDN and FVKESK. Trimming cost V 5 bases and J 5 bases, with 6 bases left between them. The length of the CDR3 is 12 residues. The chain's CDR3 is CASSTVNEKLFF. The CDR3 region has the DNA TGTGCCAGCAGCACGGTAAATGAAAAACTGTTTTTT.

This chain connects TRBV23-1 to TRBJ2-7, with 8 bases that match TRBD1. TRBV23-1 is assigned to the ORF class and has an uncertain function. The junction had 7 bases not matched to a gene; V was cut back by 8 bases and J by 4 bases. The CDR3 has 13 amino acids. CDR3 sequence: CASVQGARYEQYF. CDR3 nucleotides: TGCGCCAGCGTCCAGGGGGCGAGGTACGAGCAGTACTTC.

The genes are TRBV11-1 and TRBJ2-1, with 7 nucleotides matching TRBD2. CDR3 size: 12 residues. After removal of 5 bases from V and 8 bases from J, the junction contained 3 bases not matched to a gene. Germline CDR1 is SGHAT and CDR2 is FQDESV (reference sequence). The CDR3: CASSPRGDEQFF. As DNA, the CDR3 is TGTGCCAGCAGCCCACGGGGGGATGAGCAGTTCTTC.

This chain links TRBV27 with TRBJ2-3; unclear D gene. V was clipped by 0 bases and J by 0 bases, with 7 bases between them. Germline CDR1 reads MNHEY; CDR2 reads SMNVEV (reference sequence). This CDR3 contains 15 residues. The CDR3 nucleotides are TGTGCCAGCAGTTTATCTTCCCATAGCACAGATACGCAGTATTTT. Translation: CASSLSSHSTDTQYF.

The chain links TRBV7-8 to TRBJ2-1; D gene ambiguous. CDR3 length: 12 residues. Between the trimmed V and J ends, which lost 5 bases and 15 bases, there was a span of 17 bases. CDR1 is SGHVS, CDR2 FQNEAQ, per germline. The CDR3 region is CASSEWLQILFF. DNA of the CDR3: TGTGCCAGCAGCGAGTGGTTACAGATTTTGTTCTTC.

This clone has a single count. V and J are TRBV7-3 and TRBJ2-5, with 7 positions matching TRBD1. Germline CDR1 SGHTA, CDR2 FQGTGA. The CDR3 totals 14 residues. V dropped 5 bases and J dropped 2; count of bases not matched to a gene: 5. The CDR3: CASSRTGEQETQYF. The CDR3 bases are TGTGCCAGCAGCAGGACAGGCGAACAAGAGACCCAGTACTTC.

The chain joins TRBV9 to TRBJ1-2; TRBD1 agrees at 8 bases. The CDR3 contains 12 residues. With V trimmed by 3 bases and J by 6 bases, 1 base remained unmatched. CDR1 SGDLS and CDR2 YYNGEE come from the germline V gene. CDR3 in amino acids: CASSAQGDGYTF. The CDR3, as DNA: TGTGCCAGCAGCGCACAGGGGGATGGCTACACCTTC.

This clone has just a few counts. The rearrangement joins TRBV5-5 to TRBJ1-5; D is unclear. CDR3 length equals 13 residues. CDR1 is SGHKS, CDR2 YYEKEE, per germline (reference sequence). The V and J ends lost 5 bases and 1 base respectively, with 7 bases between them. In DNA form, the CDR3 reads TGTGCCAGCAGGGGAGGGAGCAATCAGCCCCAGCATTTT. It codes for CASRGGSNQPQHF. Using reference TRBV5-5 and TRBJ1-5 for the parts outside the CDR3, the full variable domain is DAGVTQSPTHLIKTRGQQVTLRCSPISGHKSVSWYQQVLGQGPQFIFQYYEKEERGRGNFPDRFSARQFPNYSSELNVNALLLGDSALYLCASRGGSNQPQHFGDGTRLSIL.